This is a list of T cell receptor beta chains from one sample in a study of cytomegalovirus exposure and HLA in healthy donors. Clones were sequenced by immunoSEQ multiplex PCR, and TCRdb holds only the in-frame ones, with some missing. The sample comprises some 69,000 clones, over 95% of which are singletons, and about 4.5% rests with the top ten. The specimen sequenced was PBMCs. The receptor source for this set is a young woman in good health and CMV-seropositive. CDR3s include the opening cysteine and the closing phenylalanine or tryptophan. Fields, in order: J gene, V gene, CDR3 length, D gene, clone size, CDR3 protein, CDR3 DNA. D genes are given only for firm matches. Part of the rows lack a size; the others show once, few, many or a class for expanded clones.

j_gene: TRBJ2-1; v_gene: TRBV4-2; len: 19; d_gene: TRBD1; abundance: NA; CDR3aa: CASSHPGDPGQGSHNEQFF; CDR3nt: TGTGCCAGCAGCCATCCCGGGGATCCGGGACAGGGGTCTCACAATGAGCAGTTCTTC
j_gene: TRBJ1-5; v_gene: TRBV6-6; len: 14; d_gene: NA; abundance: few; CDR3aa: CASINRASNQPQHF; CDR3nt: TGTGCCAGCATCAACAGGGCAAGCAATCAGCCCCAGCATTTT
j_gene: TRBJ1-2; v_gene: TRBV6-1; len: 12; d_gene: TRBD1; abundance: NA; CDR3aa: CASRTGTVGYTF; CDR3nt: TGTGCCAGCAGAACCGGGACAGTCGGCTACACCTTC
j_gene: TRBJ2-2; v_gene: TRBV6-6; len: 14; d_gene: NA; abundance: once; CDR3aa: CASGIRANTGELFF; CDR3nt: TGTGCCAGCGGGATCAGGGCGAACACCGGGGAGCTGTTTTTT
j_gene: TRBJ1-2; v_gene: TRBV28; len: 14; d_gene: TRBD1; abundance: NA; CDR3aa: CASSLGQGARGYTF; CDR3nt: TGTGCCAGCAGTTTAGGACAGGGGGCTCGTGGCTACACCTTC
j_gene: TRBJ2-7; v_gene: TRBV30; len: 13; d_gene: NA; abundance: NA; CDR3aa: CAWSSGILGEQYF; CDR3nt: TGTGCCTGGTCCTCAGGGATTTTGGGCGAGCAGTACTTC
j_gene: TRBJ1-1; v_gene: TRBV5-6; len: 14; d_gene: TRBD1; abundance: NA; CDR3aa: CASRRDRETRAAFF; CDR3nt: TGTGCCAGCAGACGGGACAGGGAAACAAGAGCAGCTTTCTTT
j_gene: TRBJ2-1; v_gene: TRBV19; len: 12; d_gene: NA; abundance: NA; CDR3aa: CASSLQGNEQFF; CDR3nt: TGTGCCAGTAGTCTCCAGGGGAATGAGCAGTTCTTC
j_gene: TRBJ1-3; v_gene: TRBV10-2; len: 17; d_gene: TRBD1; abundance: NA; CDR3aa: CASSGPGTGVGGNTIYF; CDR3nt: TGCGCCAGCAGTGGGCCCGGGACAGGGGTAGGAGGAAACACCATATATTTT
j_gene: TRBJ1-2; v_gene: TRBV28; len: 14; d_gene: TRBD1; abundance: NA; CDR3aa: CASRLQGANYGYTF; CDR3nt: TGTGCCAGCAGATTACAGGGGGCTAACTATGGCTACACCTTC
j_gene: TRBJ2-7; v_gene: TRBV27; len: 11; d_gene: NA; abundance: NA; CDR3aa: CASRPDREQYF; CDR3nt: TGTGCCAGCAGACCTGACAGGGAGCAGTACTTC
j_gene: TRBJ2-7; v_gene: TRBV6-5; len: 14; d_gene: TRBD1; abundance: NA; CDR3aa: CASSLRTGAREQYF; CDR3nt: TGTGCCAGCAGCCTTAGGACAGGGGCGCGGGAGCAGTACTTC
j_gene: TRBJ1-4; v_gene: TRBV10-3; len: 13; d_gene: TRBD1; abundance: NA; CDR3aa: CAISEQGTEKLFF; CDR3nt: TGTGCCATCAGCGAACAGGGGACCGAAAAACTGTTTTTT
j_gene: TRBJ2-7; v_gene: TRBV5-6; len: 13; d_gene: TRBD2; abundance: NA; CDR3aa: CASSLGLAGEQYF; CDR3nt: TGTGCCAGCAGCTTGGGACTAGCTGGGGAGCAGTACTTC